Listed here are 5 T cell receptor beta chains from one sample, sequenced in a study of vaccination and CD4 T cells after COVID-19. Their target antigens are unknown. Once obtained from cultured CD4+ T cells, the DNA was sequenced using the Oncomine TCR Beta short-read assay. Via MiXCR, TCRdb re-called the PCR reads, giving one row per CDR3 protein. The data show roughly 4,000 distinct CDR3 sequences, with about 19% seen just once and 15% to 20% held by the top ten. Stated treatment: approximately 9-day PBMC culture with coronavirus spike peptide pools or control peptides (ViraFEST assay). Sequenced material: CD4+ T cells from blood, cultured in vitro. The receptor set was obtained from a human donor who had recovered from COVID-19.

This clonotype was seen a few times. CDR3 protein: CASRSGSMNTEAFF. The DNA for the CDR3 is TGTGCCAGTCGGTCGGGGTCTATGAACACTGAAGCTTTCTTT. This sequence joins TRBV2 and TRBJ1-1; no clear D gene. Trimming took off 9 bases at V and 0 bases at J, with 14 bases between the two ends. Germline CDR1 reads SNHLY; CDR2 reads FYNNEI. The CDR3 is made up of 14 amino acids.

This clonotype was seen more than once but under ten times. V and J are TRBV5-6 and TRBJ1-1; 9 bases agree with TRBD1. The CDR3 is 17 amino acids. Germline CDR1 and CDR2: SGHDT and YYEEEE. With 0 bases clipped from V and 7 bases from J, the junction kept 13 bases outside the gene matches. CDR3: CASSLATGGERTGEAFF. CDR3 in DNA: TGTGCCAGCAGCTTGGCCACAGGGGGCGAACGAACCGGTGAAGCTTTCTTT. Based on the CDR3 plus reference TRBV5-6 and TRBJ1-1, the full variable domain is DAGVTQSPTHLIKTRGQQVTLRCSPKSGHDTVSWYQQALGQGPQFIFQYYEEEERQRGNFPDRFSGHQFPNYSSELNVNALLLGDSALYLCASSLATGGERTGEAFFGQGTRLTVV.

This clonotype is labeled medium-sized (0.01 to 0.1%). The chain uses TRBV6-1 and TRBJ1-5, with 9 bases identical to TRBD1. J gave up 7 bases and V 6 bases, and 10 bases lay outside the gene matches. Germline V gene lookup returns CDR1 MNHNS and CDR2 SASEGT. CDR3 size: 15 residues. CDR3 sequence (DNA): TGTGCCAGCAGCCTCCCCGGGACAGGGTCCCAGCCCCAGCATTTT. Protein sequence: CASSLPGTGSQPQHF.

This clonotype was seen a few times. The chain links TRBV4-1 to TRBJ1-2; a possible D gene is TRBD1 (5 bases). Per the germline V gene, CDR1 is MGHRA and CDR2 is YSYEKL. The CDR3 consists of 16 residues. The ends were cut back, 5 bases at V and 2 bases at J, with 18 bases in the middle. The CDR3 region is CASSGPGTSTNYGYTF. The CDR3 DNA is TGCGCCAGCAGCGGTCCCGGGACGTCAACAAACTATGGCTACACCTTC.

By share, this clonotype counts as large. The rearrangement joins TRBV25-1 to TRBJ2-1; D gene uncertain. This CDR3 spans 12 amino acids. V was pared by 6 bases and J by 6 bases, with 9 bases between. Looked up from germline, CDR1 is MGHDK and CDR2 is SYGVNS. The CDR3 bases are TGTGCCAGCAGCCCCGGCCCCAATGAGCAGTTCTTC. Its translation: CASSPGPNEQFF.